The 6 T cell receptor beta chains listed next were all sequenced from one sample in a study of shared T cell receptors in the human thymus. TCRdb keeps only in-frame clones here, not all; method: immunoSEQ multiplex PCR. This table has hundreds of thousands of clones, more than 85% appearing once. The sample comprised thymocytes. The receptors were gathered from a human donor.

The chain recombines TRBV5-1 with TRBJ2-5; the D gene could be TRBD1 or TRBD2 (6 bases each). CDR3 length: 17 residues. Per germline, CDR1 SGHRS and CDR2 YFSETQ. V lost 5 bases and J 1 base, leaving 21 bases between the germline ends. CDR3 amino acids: CASSPHGGSPSQETQYF. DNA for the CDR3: TGCGCCAGCAGTCCTCACGGGGGCAGCCCGTCCCAAGAGACCCAGTACTTC.

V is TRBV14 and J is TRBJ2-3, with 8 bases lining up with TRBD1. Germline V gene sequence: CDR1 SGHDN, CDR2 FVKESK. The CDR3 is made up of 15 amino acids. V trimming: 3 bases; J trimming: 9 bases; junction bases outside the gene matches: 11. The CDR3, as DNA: TGTGCCAGCAGCCACGGTCCAGGGGGCGGCTGGACGCAGTATTTT. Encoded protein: CASSHGPGGGWTQYF.

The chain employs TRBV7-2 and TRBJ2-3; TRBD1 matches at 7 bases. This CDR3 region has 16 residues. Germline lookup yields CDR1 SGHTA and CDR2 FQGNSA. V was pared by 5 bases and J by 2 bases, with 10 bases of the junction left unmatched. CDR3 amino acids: CASSVYPQGNTDTQYF. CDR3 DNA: TGTGCCAGCAGCGTATACCCACAGGGGAACACAGATACGCAGTATTTT.

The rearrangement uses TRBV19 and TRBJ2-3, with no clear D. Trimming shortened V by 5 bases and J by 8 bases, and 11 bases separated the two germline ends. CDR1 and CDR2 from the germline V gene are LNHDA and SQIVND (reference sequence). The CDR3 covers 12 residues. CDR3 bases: TGTGCCAGTAGTTCCCGCACCGGTACGCAGTATTTT. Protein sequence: CASSSRTGTQYF.

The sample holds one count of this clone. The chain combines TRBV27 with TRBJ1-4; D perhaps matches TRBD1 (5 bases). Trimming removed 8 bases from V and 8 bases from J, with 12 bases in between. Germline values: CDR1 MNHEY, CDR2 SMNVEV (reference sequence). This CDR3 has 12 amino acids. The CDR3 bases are TGTGCCAGCCGCTCCAGGGACGAAAAACTGTTTTTT. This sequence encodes CASRSRDEKLFF.

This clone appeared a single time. The CDR3 region is CASSLGLSGSYNEQFF. The CDR3 coding sequence is TGTGCCAGCAGCTTAGGATTGAGCGGCTCCTACAATGAGCAGTTCTTC. This chain links TRBV11-3 with TRBJ2-1, with D maybe TRBD2 (5 bases). The CDR3 consists of 16 residues. Germline CDR1 is SGHNT and CDR2 is YENEEA. Trimming removed 1 base from V and 0 bases from J, with 10 bases in between.